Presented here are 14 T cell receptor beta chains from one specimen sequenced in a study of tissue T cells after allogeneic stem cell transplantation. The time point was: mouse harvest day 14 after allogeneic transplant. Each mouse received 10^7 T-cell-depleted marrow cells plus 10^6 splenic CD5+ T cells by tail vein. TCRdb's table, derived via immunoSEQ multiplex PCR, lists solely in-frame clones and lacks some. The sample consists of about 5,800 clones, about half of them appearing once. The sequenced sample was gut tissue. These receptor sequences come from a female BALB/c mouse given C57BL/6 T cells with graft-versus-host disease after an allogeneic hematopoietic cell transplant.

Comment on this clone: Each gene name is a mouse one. CDR3 bases read: TGTGCAAGCAGCCCCGGGGATTCCTATAATTCGCCCCTCTAC. This encodes CASSPGDSYNSPLY. The entire CDR3 protein reads CASSPGDSYNSPLYF. The rearrangement links TRBV16 to TRBJ1-6, with D uncertain. The read halts 1 residue ahead of the CDR3 end, with the missing end drawn from the germline J gene. TRBJ1-6 counts as an open reading frame of uncertain function. The V end lost 5 bases, the J end lost 0 bases, and 8 bases lay between the germline ends. The CDR3 runs 15 residues. CDR1 is SGHSA and CDR2 is FRNQAP in the germline V gene.

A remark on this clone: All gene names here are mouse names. The CDR3: CASSLYVSSYEQYF. The CDR3 bases that were read are TGTGCCAGCAGTCTGTATGTGAGCTCCTATGAACAGTAC. The chain has TRBV26 and TRBJ2-7; D is undetermined. The read ends 1 residue shy of where the CDR3 ends; the end is completed using the germline J gene. Germline CDR1 and CDR2: KGHPV and FQNQEV (reference sequence). CDR3 size: 14 residues. With 1 base removed from V and 0 bases from J, the gap between germline ends came to 7 bases. The whole variable domain, remainder taken from reference TRBV26 and TRBJ2-7, is NSKVIQTPRYLVKGQGQKAKMRCIPEKGHPVVFWYQQNKNNEFKFLINFQNQEVLQQIDMTEKRFSAECPSNSPCSLEIQSSEAGDSALYLCASSLYVSSYEQYFGPGTRLTVL.

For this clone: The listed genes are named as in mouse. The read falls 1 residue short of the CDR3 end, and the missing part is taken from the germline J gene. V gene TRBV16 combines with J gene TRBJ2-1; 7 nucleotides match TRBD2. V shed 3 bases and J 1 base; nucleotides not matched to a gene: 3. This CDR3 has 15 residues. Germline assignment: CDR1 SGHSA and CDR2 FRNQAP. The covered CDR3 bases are TGTGCAAGCAGCTTTAGACTGGGAAACTATGCTGAGCAGTTC. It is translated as CASSFRLGNYAEQF. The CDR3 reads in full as CASSFRLGNYAEQFF.

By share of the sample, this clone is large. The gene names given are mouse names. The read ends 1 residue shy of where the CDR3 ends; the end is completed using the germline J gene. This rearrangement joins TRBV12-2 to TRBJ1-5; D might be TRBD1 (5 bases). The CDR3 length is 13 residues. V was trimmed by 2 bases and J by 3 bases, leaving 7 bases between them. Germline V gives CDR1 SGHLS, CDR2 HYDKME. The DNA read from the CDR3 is TGTGCCAGCTCTCCAGGGCTCAACCAGGCTCCGCTT. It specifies CASSPGLNQAPL. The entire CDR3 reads CASSPGLNQAPLF.

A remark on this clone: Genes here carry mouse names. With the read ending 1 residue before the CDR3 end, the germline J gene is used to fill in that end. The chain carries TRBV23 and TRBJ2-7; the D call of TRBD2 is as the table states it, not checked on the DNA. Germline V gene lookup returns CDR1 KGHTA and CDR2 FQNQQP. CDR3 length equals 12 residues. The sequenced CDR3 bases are TGCTCCAGCAGTCAGGGGGGGTATGAACAGTAC. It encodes CSSSQGGYEQY. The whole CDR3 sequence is CSSSQGGYEQYF.

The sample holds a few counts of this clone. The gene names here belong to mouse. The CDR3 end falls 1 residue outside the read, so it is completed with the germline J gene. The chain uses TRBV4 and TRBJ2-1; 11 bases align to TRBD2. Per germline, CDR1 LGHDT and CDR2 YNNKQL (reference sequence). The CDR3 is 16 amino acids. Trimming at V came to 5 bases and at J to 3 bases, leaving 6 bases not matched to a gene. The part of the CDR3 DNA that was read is TGTGCCAGCAGCCCGGACTGGGGGGCCCTCTATGCTGAGCAGTTC. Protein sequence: CASSPDWGALYAEQF. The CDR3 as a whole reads CASSPDWGALYAEQFF.

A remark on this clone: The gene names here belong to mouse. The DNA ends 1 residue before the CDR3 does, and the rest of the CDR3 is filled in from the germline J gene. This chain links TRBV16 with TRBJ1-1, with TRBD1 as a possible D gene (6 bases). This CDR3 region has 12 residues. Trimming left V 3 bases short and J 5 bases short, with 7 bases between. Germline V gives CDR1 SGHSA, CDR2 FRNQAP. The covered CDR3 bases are TGTGCAAGCAGCTTGGGACAAACAGAAGTCTTC. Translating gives CASSLGQTEVF. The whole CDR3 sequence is CASSLGQTEVFF. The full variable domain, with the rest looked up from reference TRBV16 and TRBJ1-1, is NAGVIQTPRHKVTGKGQEATLWCEPISGHSAVFWYRQTIVQGLEFLTYFRNQAPIDDSGMPKERFSAQMPNQSHSTLKIQSTQPQDSAVYLCASSLGQTEVFFGKGTRLTVV.

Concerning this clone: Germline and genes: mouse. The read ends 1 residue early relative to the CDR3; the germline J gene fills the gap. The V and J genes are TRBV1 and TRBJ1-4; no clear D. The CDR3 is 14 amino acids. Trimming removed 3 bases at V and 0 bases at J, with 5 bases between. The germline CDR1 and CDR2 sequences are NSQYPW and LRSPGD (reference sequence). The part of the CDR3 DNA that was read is TGCACCTGCAGTGCGACAATTTCCAACGAAAGATTATTT. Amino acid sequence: CTCSATISNERLF. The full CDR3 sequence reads CTCSATISNERLFF.

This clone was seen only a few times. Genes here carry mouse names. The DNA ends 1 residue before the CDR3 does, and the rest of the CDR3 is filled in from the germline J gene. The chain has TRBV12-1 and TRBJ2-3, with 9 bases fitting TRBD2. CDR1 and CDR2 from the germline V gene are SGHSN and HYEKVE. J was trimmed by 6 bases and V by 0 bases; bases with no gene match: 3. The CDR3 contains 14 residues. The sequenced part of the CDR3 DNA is TGTGCCAGCTCTCTCTGGGGGGGCGCGGAAACGCTGTAT. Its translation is CASSLWGGAETLY. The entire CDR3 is CASSLWGGAETLYF.

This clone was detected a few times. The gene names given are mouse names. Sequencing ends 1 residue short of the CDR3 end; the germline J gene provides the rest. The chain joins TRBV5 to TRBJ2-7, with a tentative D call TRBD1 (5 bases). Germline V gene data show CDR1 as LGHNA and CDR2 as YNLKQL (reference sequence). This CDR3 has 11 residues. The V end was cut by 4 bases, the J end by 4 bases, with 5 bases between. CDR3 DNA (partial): TGTGCCAGCAGCCGACAGTATGAACAGTAC. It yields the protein CASSRQYEQY. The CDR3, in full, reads CASSRQYEQYF.

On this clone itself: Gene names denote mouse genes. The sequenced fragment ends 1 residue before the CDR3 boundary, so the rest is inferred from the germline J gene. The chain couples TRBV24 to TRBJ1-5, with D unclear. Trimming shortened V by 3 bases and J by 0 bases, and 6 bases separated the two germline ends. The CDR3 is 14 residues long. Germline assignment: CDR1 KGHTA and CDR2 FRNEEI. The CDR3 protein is CASSLKNNNQAPLF. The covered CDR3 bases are TGTGCCAGCAGTCTCAAAAATAACAACCAGGCTCCGCTT.

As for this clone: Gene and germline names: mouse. The CDR3 loop reads CASSLWGGGTGQLYF. The DNA read from the CDR3 is TGTGCCAGCAGTCTGTGGGGGGGCGGCACCGGGCAGCTCTAC. The chain joins TRBV26 to TRBJ2-2; TRBD2 aligns across 8 bases. The DNA ends 1 residue before the CDR3 does, and the rest of the CDR3 is filled in from the germline J gene. The V gene end was trimmed by 1 base and the J gene end by 4 bases; junction bases not matched to a gene: 2. CDR3 size: 15 residues. CDR1 and CDR2 from the germline V gene are KGHPV and FQNQEV (reference sequence).

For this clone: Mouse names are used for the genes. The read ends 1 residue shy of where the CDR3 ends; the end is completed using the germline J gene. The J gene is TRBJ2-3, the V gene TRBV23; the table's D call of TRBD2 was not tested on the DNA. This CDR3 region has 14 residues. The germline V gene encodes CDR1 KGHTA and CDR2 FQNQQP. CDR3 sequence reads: CSSTRGASAETLYF. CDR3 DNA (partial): TGCTCCAGCACCCGGGGGGCTAGTGCAGAAACGCTGTAT.

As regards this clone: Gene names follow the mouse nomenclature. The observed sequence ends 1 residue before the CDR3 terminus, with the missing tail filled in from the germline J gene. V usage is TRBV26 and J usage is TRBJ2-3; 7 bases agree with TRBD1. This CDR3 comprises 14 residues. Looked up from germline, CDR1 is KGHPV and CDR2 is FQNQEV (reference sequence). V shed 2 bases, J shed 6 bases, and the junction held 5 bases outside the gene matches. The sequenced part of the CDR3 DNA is TGTGCCAGCAGTCTGAACAGGGGAGGGGAAACGCTGTAT. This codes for CASSLNRGGETLY. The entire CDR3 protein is CASSLNRGGETLYF.